Reported below is one T cell receptor beta chain. These data belong to a study of T cell changes during pregnancy in multiple sclerosis. The assay was immunoSEQ multiplex PCR, and TCRdb's table has in-frame clones only and misses some. The sample contains approximately 50,000 clones, 91% of which appear only once. CDR3 length: 14 residues. Trimming took off 4 bases at V and 3 bases at J, with 12 bases between the two ends. CDR1 SEHNR and CDR2 FQNEAQ come from the germline V gene (reference sequence). Sample: CD8+ T cells from peripheral blood mononuclear cells, taken after pregnancy. The chain joins TRBV7-9 to TRBJ1-1, with D tentatively TRBD1 (6 bases). This clonotype was sampled from a female donor with multiple sclerosis, enrolled in a pregnancy study. This CDR3 reads CASSSTGPDTEAFF. For the CDR3, the DNA is TGTGCCAGCAGCTCTACAGGGCCGGACACTGAAGCTTTCTTT.